This T cell receptor (beta chain) was obtained from a study of T cells in Graves' hyperthyroidism and ophthalmopathy. Amplification yielded TCR beta CDR3 regions, with RNA transcripts as the source. In the first-round RT-PCR of the TCR CDR3, the HTBI primer set was used. TCRdb processed the multiplex PCR reads anew with MiXCR; each CDR3 protein has one entry. Among approximately 330,000 distinct CDR3 sequences, 18% were seen once, and the ten largest hold approximately 54%. Regarding the study as a whole: In blood, most of the thyroid clonotypes expanded above 0.001 were also present.

This clonotype was detected a few times. Its target is unknown. V lost 6 bases and J lost 4; bases outside the gene matches: 6. This CDR3 is 15 amino acids long. Germline-derived CDR1 and CDR2 are SNHLY and FYNNEI. Hyperthyroidism in the patients, aged 18 to 65, was newly diagnosed and under 2 months in duration. This sequence was found in a woman aged 50 to 60 with Graves' hyperthyroidism. The sequencing input was blood. The V and J genes are TRBV2 and TRBJ2-2, with 9 positions matching TRBD2. CDR3 protein: CASRVSGSGTGELFF. CDR3 DNA sequence: TGTGCCAGCAGGGTTAGCGGGAGCGGCACCGGGGAGCTGTTTTTT.